A selection of T cell receptor beta chains follows, all from one sample in a study of technical replicates of blood from several donors. Generated by immunoSEQ multiplex PCR, the TCRdb table keeps only in-frame clones and is missing some. This sample has about 89,000 clones, with just under 95% found just once. The sample comprised T cells isolated from PBMCs. The receptors were gathered from a human donor in good health. Both conserved end residues are trimmed from each CDR3. D genes are given only for firm matches.

V: TRBV4-1
D: NA
CDR3: ASSQGQLRNTEAF

V: TRBV9
D: NA
CDR3: ASSASTGYNSPLH

V: TRBV5-1
D: NA
CDR3: ASSWGTGTYEQY

V: TRBV10-3
D: TRBD2
CDR3: ATGLALSEQY

V: TRBV27
D: TRBD2
CDR3: ASGRGAETQY

V: TRBV5-6
D: TRBD2
CDR3: ASSSLAGGTDTQY

V: TRBV2
D: NA
CDR3: ASNVRYGYT

V: TRBV30
D: NA
CDR3: AWSIGQYARGELF

V: TRBV7-9
D: TRBD1
CDR3: ASAGTGYYNEQF

V: TRBV5-6
D: NA
CDR3: ASTRWSSYEQY

V: TRBV25-1
D: NA
CDR3: ASSEYGLVPTDTQY

V: TRBV10-3
D: NA
CDR3: AISEARSRYEQY

V: TRBV7-8
D: NA
CDR3: ASSGYQVDTQY

V: TRBV11-3
D: NA
CDR3: ASGQGGTEAF

V: TRBV27
D: NA
CDR3: ASSLTGPSTGELF

V: TRBV10-2
D: NA
CDR3: ASRGSGTEAF

V: TRBV6-1
D: TRBD2
CDR3: ASSALAGAYNEQF

V: TRBV28
D: NA
CDR3: ASRKYIGTGNQPQH

V: TRBV27
D: TRBD1
CDR3: ASSLGQGAYEQY

V: TRBV7-8
D: TRBD2
CDR3: ASSPIAGGFGNEQF

V: TRBV7-2
D: TRBD1
CDR3: ASSFWTGVNQPQH

V: TRBV4-1
D: NA
CDR3: ASSQGDSYEQY

V: TRBV11-2
D: TRBD2
CDR3: ASSTDWVAGGYEQY

V: TRBV11-2
D: NA
CDR3: ASSFDYHVGNEQY

V: TRBV27
D: NA
CDR3: ASSFDRNYGYT

V: TRBV5-1
D: NA
CDR3: ASSLAGDNQPQH

V: TRBV27
D: NA
CDR3: ASREGQGTETQY

V: TRBV5-1
D: TRBD2
CDR3: ASSLVGLAGVQETQY

V: TRBV11-3
D: TRBD1
CDR3: ASSTRQGSNTEAF

V: TRBV18
D: NA
CDR3: ASSPGLNEQF

V: TRBV5-8
D: NA
CDR3: ASRTTTVYGYT

V: TRBV19
D: NA
CDR3: ASSIKGGGHQPQH

V: TRBV23-1
D: NA
CDR3: ASSHEDIQGFHYPPNSYEQY

V: TRBV6-1
D: TRBD2
CDR3: ASSEVLGGEQY

V: TRBV30
D: TRBD1
CDR3: AWGFGQGLYNEQF

V: TRBV19
D: NA
CDR3: ASSKGAAHFNTEAF

V: TRBV5-1
D: TRBD1
CDR3: ASSQMGQGVENSPLH

V: TRBV13
D: TRBD2
CDR3: ASSPPRGGNGDYEQY

V: TRBV6-4
D: NA
CDR3: ASSDQLISGLDGYT

V: TRBV9
D: TRBD2
CDR3: ASSPAAGGLLDTQY

V: TRBV5-1
D: NA
CDR3: ASSSGTPGPGELF

V: TRBV30
D: NA
CDR3: AWSNRPRQRHAEAF

V: TRBV13
D: TRBD2
CDR3: ASSSSSGRRSFEQY

V: TRBV7-9
D: TRBD2
CDR3: ASRGGLAGDYEQY

V: TRBV18
D: NA
CDR3: ASSPSRRAQMNTEAF